The 11 T cell receptor beta chains reported below all come from one sample, sequenced in a study of T-cell memory formation after mild COVID-19. TCRdb ran MiXCR on the 5' RACE reads and lists one entry per CDR3 protein. In the table there are fewer than 110,000 distinct CDR3 sequences, roughly 14% of which are singletons. The sequenced material came from PBMCs or a T cell subset sorted from them (not recorded which). Receptors were obtained from a man aged 18 to 30 who had mild COVID-19 (a few samples of this study predate the infection). Cell type and time point are not known.

This clonotype was observed at least ten times. In DNA form, the CDR3 reads TGTGCCAGCAGTCTCGACAGGGATTCCTACGAGCAGTACGTC. This encodes CASSLDRDSYEQYV. The rearrangement links TRBV27 to TRBJ2-7; 7 bases map to TRBD1. The CDR3 has 14 residues. Germline trimming cut 5 bases from V and 1 base from J; bases unmatched to any gene: 5. Germline lookup yields CDR1 MNHEY and CDR2 SMNVEV (reference sequence).

As regards this clonotype: This clone may be a read error of a much larger clone one base away. J is TRBJ2-7 and V is TRBV9; perhaps TRBD1 as D (6 bases). The CDR3 is 15 amino acids. Germline-derived CDR1 and CDR2 are SGDLS and YYNGEE. The ends were cut back, 0 bases at V and 3 bases at J, with 13 bases in the middle. The CDR3 DNA reads TGTGCCAGCAGCGTAGGAGGGGGACCGAACTACGAGCAGTACTTC. This codes for CASSVGGGPNYEQYF.

This clonotype has ten or more counts. As DNA, the CDR3 is TGTGCCAGCAGTTGGACAGGGGGTACCAACAATGAGCAGTTCTTC. Amino acid sequence: CASSWTGGTNNEQFF. The chain couples TRBV7-9 to TRBJ2-1; TRBD1 matches at 10 bases. J lost 5 bases, V lost 6 bases, and 7 bases had no gene match. This CDR3 is 15 amino acids long. The V gene's germline CDR1 is SEHNR and CDR2 FQNEAQ (reference sequence).

This clonotype was detected only a few times. The chain joins TRBV6-2 or TRBV6-3 to TRBJ2-2; D is tentatively TRBD1 or TRBD2 (5 bases each). This CDR3 has 16 residues. Trimming left V 5 bases short and J 4 bases short, with 17 bases between. Germline assignment: CDR1 MNHEY and CDR2 SVGEGT. The CDR3 DNA follows: TGTGCCAGCAGTAGCCCGGAGACAGAGGGCACCGGGGAGCTGTTTTTT. The encoded protein is CASSSPETEGTGELFF.

This clonotype was observed a single time. V and J are TRBV19 and TRBJ2-1, with TRBD1 matching over 7 bases. Germline V gene data show CDR1 as LNHDA and CDR2 as SQIVND (reference sequence). The CDR3 extends over 13 amino acids. The ends lost 9 bases at V and 2 bases at J; junction bases unmatched: 4. CDR3 nucleotide sequence: TGTGCCAGCGTGGGGACAGCCTACAATGAGCAGTTCTTC. Translation: CASVGTAYNEQFF.

The rearrangement joins TRBV4-1 to TRBJ1-5, with D perhaps matching TRBD1 (5 bases). The germline V gene encodes CDR1 MGHRA and CDR2 YSYEKL. Trimming removed 0 bases at V and 2 bases at J, with 14 bases between. This CDR3 region has 17 residues. The CDR3 protein is CASSQDLGRPGNQPQHF. Written as DNA, the CDR3 is TGCGCCAGCAGCCAAGATCTGGGGCGCCCTGGCAATCAGCCCCAGCATTTT.

This chain uses TRBV10-3 with TRBJ1-5; 8 bases are a match to TRBD1. Germline CDR1 ENHRY, CDR2 SYGVKD. The CDR3 length is 18 residues. The junction had 14 bases not matched to a gene; V was cut back by 1 base and J by 6 bases. The CDR3 DNA reads as TGTGCCATCAGTGAGTTCCAAGGACAGGGCCTTTTCGGTCAGCCCCAGCATTTT. Encoded protein: CAISEFQGQGLFGQPQHF.

In its sample, this clonotype was seen a few times. V and J are TRBV2 and TRBJ1-2, with 7 bases matching TRBD1. Germline CDR1 and CDR2: SNHLY and FYNNEI. The CDR3 has 17 amino acids. J lost 4 bases, V lost 6 bases, and 17 bases had no gene match. The CDR3 DNA reads TGTGCCAGCAGCGAAAGGGCGTTCGAGGGGGCATCCTATGGCTACACCTTC. It yields the protein CASSERAFEGASYGYTF.

V gene TRBV7-2 combines with J gene TRBJ1-5; 11 bases agree with TRBD1. V lost 3 bases and J lost 5; bases outside the gene matches: 3. The length of the CDR3 is 15 residues. CDR1 is SGHTA, CDR2 FQGNSA, per germline. The CDR3 DNA is TGTGCCAGCAGCTTTAGGACAGGGGGCGATCAGCCCCAGCATTTT. Its translation: CASSFRTGGDQPQHF.

This clonotype showed up just a few times. This CDR3 is CASSQASGGATGELFF. In nucleotides, the CDR3 is TGCGCCAGCAGCCAAGCTAGCGGGGGGGCGACCGGGGAGCTGTTTTTT. The chain is built from TRBV4-1 and TRBJ2-2; 12 bases align to TRBD2. Germline values: CDR1 MGHRA, CDR2 YSYEKL. V lost 1 base, J lost 5 bases, and 2 bases stayed unmatched. This CDR3 region has 16 residues.

This clonotype has more than one count but fewer than ten. The rearrangement uses TRBV6-4 and TRBJ2-7; 9 nucleotides agree with TRBD1. The CDR3 length is 13 residues. Losses at the gene ends were 0 bases for V and 6 bases for J; bases not matched to a gene: 0. In germline, CDR1 is MRHNA, CDR2 SNTAGT. The CDR3 reads CASSDSDRGEQYF. The CDR3, as DNA: TGTGCCAGCAGTGACTCGGACAGGGGCGAGCAGTACTTC.